Given below is one T cell receptor (beta chain) in context. Its antigen remains unidentified. Trimming took 2 bases from V and 3 from J; bases not matched to a gene: 6. Germline loops: CDR1 SGDLS, CDR2 YYNGEE. CDR3 length equals 15 residues. This sample was taken from a study of cytomegalovirus exposure and HLA in healthy donors. Study in general: An earlier analysis found some 120 million unique TCR beta sequences from approximately 190 million T cells.

Notes on the study in general: In a later analysis, productive TCRs from donors in an Asian-associated ancestry cluster reportedly carried fewer N-insertions than the cohort mean.

PCR employed 60 Vbeta and 13 Jbeta primers. Data came from immunoSEQ multiplex PCR; TCRdb stores just in-frame clones and leaves some out. This table lists roughly 50,000 clones. The origin of this receptor is a female donor in good health and CMV-seronegative. The sequencing sample was made of PBMCs. V and J are TRBV9 and TRBJ2-5, with TRBD2 matching 8 bases. Here the CDR3 DNA reads TGTGCCAGCAGCGTTCGGGGGACTAGTAAAGAGACCCAGTACTTC. Translation gives CASSVRGTSKETQYF.